This T cell receptor beta chain was obtained from a study of technical replicates of blood from a few donors. Sequencing used immunoSEQ multiplex PCR; TCRdb keeps in-frame clones, though not all of them. In the table there are about 94,000 clones, 90% to 96% of which are singletons. This receptor was obtained from a human donor in good health. Sequenced sample: T cells isolated from PBMCs.

Here the CDR3 reads CASSVHPGTIGTGELFF. In nucleotides, the CDR3 is TGTGCCAGCAGCGTCCATCCTGGGACTATTGGGACCGGGGAGCTGTTTTTT. J is TRBJ2-2 and V is TRBV9; 7 bases are a match to TRBD2. This CDR3 has 17 amino acids. In germline, CDR1 is SGDLS, CDR2 YYNGEE. After removal of 2 bases from V and 5 bases from J, the junction contained 12 bases not matched to a gene.